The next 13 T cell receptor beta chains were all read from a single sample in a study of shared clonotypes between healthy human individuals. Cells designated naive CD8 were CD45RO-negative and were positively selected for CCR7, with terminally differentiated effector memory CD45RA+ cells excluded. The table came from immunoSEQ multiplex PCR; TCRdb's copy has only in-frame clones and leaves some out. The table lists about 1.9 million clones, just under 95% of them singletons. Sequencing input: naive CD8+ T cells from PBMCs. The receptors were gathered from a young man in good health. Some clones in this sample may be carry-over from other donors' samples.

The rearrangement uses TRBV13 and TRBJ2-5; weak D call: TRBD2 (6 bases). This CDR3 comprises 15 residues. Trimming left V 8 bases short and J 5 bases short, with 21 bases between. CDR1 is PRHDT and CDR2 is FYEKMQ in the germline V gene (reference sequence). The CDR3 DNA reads TGTGCCAGCCAGGGACGATCAGCGGGTAATGAGACCCAGTACTTC. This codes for CASQGRSAGNETQYF.

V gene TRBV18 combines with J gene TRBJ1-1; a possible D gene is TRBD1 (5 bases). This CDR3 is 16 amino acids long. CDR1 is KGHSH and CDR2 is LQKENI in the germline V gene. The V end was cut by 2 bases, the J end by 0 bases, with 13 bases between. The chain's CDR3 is CASSPYPPGMNTEAFF. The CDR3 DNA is TGTGCCAGCTCACCATATCCTCCAGGGATGAACACTGAAGCTTTCTTT.

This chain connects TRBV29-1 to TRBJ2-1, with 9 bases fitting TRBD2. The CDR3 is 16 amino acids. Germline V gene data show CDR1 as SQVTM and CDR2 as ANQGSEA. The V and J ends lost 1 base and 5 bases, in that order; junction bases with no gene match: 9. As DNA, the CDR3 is TGCAGCGTTGAAGGGCTACGGAGCGGGAGGAACAATGAGCAGTTCTTC. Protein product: CSVEGLRSGRNNEQFF.

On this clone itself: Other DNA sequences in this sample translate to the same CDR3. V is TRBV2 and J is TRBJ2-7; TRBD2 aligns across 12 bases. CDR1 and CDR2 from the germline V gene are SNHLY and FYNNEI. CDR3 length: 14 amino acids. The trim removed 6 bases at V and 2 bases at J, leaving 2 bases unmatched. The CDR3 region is CASSWTSGTYEQYF. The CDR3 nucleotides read TGTGCCAGCAGCTGGACTAGCGGGACCTACGAGCAGTACTTC.

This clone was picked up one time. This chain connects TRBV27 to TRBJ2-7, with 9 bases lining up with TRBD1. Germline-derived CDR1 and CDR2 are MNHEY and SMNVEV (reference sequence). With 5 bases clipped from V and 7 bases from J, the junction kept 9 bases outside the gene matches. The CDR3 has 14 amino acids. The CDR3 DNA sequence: TGTGCCAGCAGTAACAGGGGGCCCCTCGGTGAGCAGTACTTC. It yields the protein CASSNRGPLGEQYF.

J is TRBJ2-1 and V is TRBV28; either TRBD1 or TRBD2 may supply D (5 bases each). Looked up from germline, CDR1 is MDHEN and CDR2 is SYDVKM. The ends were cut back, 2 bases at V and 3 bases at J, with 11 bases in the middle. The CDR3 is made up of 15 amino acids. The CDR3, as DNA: TGTGCCAGCAGTTTAGGGGGTAATAACTACAATGAGCAGTTCTTC. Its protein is CASSLGGNNYNEQFF.

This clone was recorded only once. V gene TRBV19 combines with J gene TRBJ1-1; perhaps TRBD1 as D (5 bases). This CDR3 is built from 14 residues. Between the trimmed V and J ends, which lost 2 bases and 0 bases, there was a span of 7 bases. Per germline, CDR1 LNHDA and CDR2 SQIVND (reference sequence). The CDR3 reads CASSIKQVNTEAFF. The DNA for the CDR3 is TGTGCCAGTAGTATAAAACAGGTGAACACTGAAGCTTTCTTT.

The CDR3, as DNA: TGTGCCAGCAGTCAACAGGGGTGGCAGTTCTTC. Translating it yields CASSQQGWQFF. The chain has TRBV6-1 and TRBJ2-1; 7 nucleotides match TRBD1. The germline V gene has CDR1 MNHNS and CDR2 SASEGT. The V and J ends lost 5 bases and 12 bases, in that order; junction bases with no gene match: 4. The CDR3 loop spans 11 amino acids.

The CDR3 nucleotides are TGTGCCAGCAGTAGTCTGCTTAGCAATCAGCCCCAGCATTTT. It codes for CASSSLLSNQPQHF. The rearrangement uses TRBV6-1 and TRBJ1-5; unclear D gene. Germline CDR1 reads MNHNS; CDR2 reads SASEGT. Trimming removed 5 bases from V and 0 bases from J, with 8 bases in between. This CDR3 region has 14 residues.

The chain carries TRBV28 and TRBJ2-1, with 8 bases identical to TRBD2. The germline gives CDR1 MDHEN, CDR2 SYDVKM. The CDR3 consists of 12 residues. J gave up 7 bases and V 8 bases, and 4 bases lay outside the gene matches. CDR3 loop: CASGLAWNEQFF. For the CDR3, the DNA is TGTGCCAGCGGACTAGCATGGAATGAGCAGTTCTTC. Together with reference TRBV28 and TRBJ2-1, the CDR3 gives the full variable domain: DVKVTQSSRYLVKRTGEKVFLECVQDMDHENMFWYRQDPGLGLRLIYFSYDVKMKEKGDIPEGYSVSREKKERFSLILESASTNQTSMYLCASGLAWNEQFFGPGTRLTVL.

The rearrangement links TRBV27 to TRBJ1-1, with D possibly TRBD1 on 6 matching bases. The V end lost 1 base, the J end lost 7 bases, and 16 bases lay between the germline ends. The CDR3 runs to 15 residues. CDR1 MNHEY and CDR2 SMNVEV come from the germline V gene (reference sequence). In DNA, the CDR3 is TGTGCCAGCAGTTTATTCGGGGGGCGGTCGGTTGAAGCTTTCTTT. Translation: CASSLFGGRSVEAFF.

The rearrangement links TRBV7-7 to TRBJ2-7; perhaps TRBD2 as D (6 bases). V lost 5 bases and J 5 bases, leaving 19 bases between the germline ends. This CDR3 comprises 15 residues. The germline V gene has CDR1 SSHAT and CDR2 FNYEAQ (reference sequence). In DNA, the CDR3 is TGTGCCAGCAGCCAACTGGGGCTTACGGGGGACGAGCAGTACTTC. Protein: CASSQLGLTGDEQYF.

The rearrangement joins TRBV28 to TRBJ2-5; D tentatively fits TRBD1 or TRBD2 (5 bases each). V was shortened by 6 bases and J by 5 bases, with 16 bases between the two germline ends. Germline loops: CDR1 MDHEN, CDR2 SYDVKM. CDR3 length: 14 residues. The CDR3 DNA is TGTGCCAGCAGCCTAGGGCTTGGGGACGAGACCCAGTACTTC. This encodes CASSLGLGDETQYF.